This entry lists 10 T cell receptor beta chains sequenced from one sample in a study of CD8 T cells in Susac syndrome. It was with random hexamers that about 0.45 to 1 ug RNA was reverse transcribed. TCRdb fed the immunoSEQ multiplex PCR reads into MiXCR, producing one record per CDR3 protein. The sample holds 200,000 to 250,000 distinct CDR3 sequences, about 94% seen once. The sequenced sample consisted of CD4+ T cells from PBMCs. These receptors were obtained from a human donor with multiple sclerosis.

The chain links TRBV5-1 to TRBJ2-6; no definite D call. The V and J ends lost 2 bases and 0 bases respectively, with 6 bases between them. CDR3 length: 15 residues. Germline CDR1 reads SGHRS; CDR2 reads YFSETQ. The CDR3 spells CASSFDNSGANVLTF. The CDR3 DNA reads TGCGCCAGCAGCTTTGACAACTCTGGGGCCAACGTCCTGACTTTC. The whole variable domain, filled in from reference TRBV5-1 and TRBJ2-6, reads KAGVTQTPRYLIKTRGQQVTLSCSPISGHRSVSWYQQTPGQGLQFLFEYFSETQRNKGNFPGRFSGRQFSNSRSEMNVSTLELGDSALYLCASSFDNSGANVLTFGAGSRLTVL.

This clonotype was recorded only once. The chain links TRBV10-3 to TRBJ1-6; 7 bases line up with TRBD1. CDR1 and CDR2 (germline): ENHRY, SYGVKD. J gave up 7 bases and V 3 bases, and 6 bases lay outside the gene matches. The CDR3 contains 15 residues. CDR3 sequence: CAISERTGRNSPLHF. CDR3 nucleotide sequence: TGTGCCATCAGTGAAAGGACAGGCCGAAATTCACCCCTCCACTTT.

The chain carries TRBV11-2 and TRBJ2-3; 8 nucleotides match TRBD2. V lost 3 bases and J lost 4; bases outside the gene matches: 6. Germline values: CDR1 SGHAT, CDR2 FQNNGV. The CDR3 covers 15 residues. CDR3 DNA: TGTGCCAGCAGCTTCGGGACTAGGACCCCAGATACGCAGTATTTT. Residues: CASSFGTRTPDTQYF.

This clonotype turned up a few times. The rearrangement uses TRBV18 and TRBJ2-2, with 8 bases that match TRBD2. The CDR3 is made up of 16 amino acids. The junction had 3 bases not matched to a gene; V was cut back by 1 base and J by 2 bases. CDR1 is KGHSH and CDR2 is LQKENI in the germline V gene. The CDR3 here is CASSPLAGSNTGELFF. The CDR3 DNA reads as TGTGCCAGCTCACCACTAGCGGGGAGTAACACCGGGGAGCTGTTTTTT.

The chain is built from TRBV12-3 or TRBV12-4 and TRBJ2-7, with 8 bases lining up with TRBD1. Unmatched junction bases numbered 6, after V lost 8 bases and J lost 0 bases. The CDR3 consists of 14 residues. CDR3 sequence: CASRRQGSSYEQYF. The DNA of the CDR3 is TGTGCCAGCCGACGACAGGGGAGCTCCTACGAGCAGTACTTC.

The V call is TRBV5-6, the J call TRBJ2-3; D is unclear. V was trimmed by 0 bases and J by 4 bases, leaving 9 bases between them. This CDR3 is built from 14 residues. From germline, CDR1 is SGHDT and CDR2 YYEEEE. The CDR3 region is CASSLDPVSDTQYF. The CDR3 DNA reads TGTGCCAGCAGCTTGGATCCAGTTTCAGATACGCAGTATTTT.

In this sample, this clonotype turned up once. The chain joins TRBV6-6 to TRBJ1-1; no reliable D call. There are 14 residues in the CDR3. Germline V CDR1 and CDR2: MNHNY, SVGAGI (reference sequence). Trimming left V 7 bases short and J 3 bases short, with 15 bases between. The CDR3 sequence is CASNSGGGYTEAFF. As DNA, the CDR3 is TGTGCCAGCAATAGCGGTGGAGGGTACACTGAAGCTTTCTTT.

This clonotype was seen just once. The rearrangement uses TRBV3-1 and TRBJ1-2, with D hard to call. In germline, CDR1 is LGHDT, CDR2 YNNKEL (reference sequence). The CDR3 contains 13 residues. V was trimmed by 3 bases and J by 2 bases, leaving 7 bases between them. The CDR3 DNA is TGTGCCAGCAGCCAGCAGCCGAACTATGGCTACACCTTC. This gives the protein CASSQQPNYGYTF.

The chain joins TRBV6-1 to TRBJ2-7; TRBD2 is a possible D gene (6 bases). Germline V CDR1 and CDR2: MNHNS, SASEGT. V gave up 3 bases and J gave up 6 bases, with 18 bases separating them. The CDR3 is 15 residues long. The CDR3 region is CASSEFGVRGREQYF. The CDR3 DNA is TGTGCCAGCAGTGAGTTCGGGGTGCGGGGTCGCGAGCAGTACTTC.

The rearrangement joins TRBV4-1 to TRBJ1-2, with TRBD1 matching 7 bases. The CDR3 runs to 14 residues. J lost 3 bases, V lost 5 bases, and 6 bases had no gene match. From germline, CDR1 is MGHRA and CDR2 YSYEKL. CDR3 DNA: TGCGCCAGCAGCATTCGACAGGGCGACTATGGCTACACCTTC. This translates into CASSIRQGDYGYTF.